This T cell receptor beta chain derives from a study of T-cell reconstitution after alpha-beta-depleted transplantation in children. General observations from the study: Expanded graft clones, several hundred of them, were reportedly the source of alpha-beta T cells about two months after transplant. Where some patients showed high TCRbeta diversity at day 60, it came from recipient T cells and thymic progenitors that had survived. After one year, T-cell counts and TCRbeta diversity mostly came from new T cells.

Molecular barcoding with unique molecular identifiers was used for the TCRbeta library. TCRdb analysed the PCR reads with MiXCR anew, one entry per CDR3 protein. This table holds about 300,000 distinct CDR3 sequences, roughly a tenth found once. This clonotype was found many times. The antigen remains undetermined. The receptor's source is a boy in the first two years of life with acute myeloid leukemia, due to receive a stem cell transplant. This specimen consisted of PBMCs, obtained before TCRalphabeta/CD19-depleted stem cell transplant.

CDR3 in amino acids: CASSRGGTYEQYF. The CDR3, as DNA: TGTGCCAGCAGCCGCGGGGGGACCTACGAGCAGTACTTC. V gene TRBV6-1 combines with J gene TRBJ2-7; 8 bases agree with TRBD2. The CDR3 totals 13 residues. Germline trimming cut 6 bases from V and 2 bases from J; bases unmatched to any gene: 3. Germline V CDR1 and CDR2: MNHNS, SASEGT.